This entry describes one T cell receptor beta chain. An end of the junction differs from the germline gene, which may be a read error. Per the germline V gene, CDR1 is SQVTM and CDR2 is ANQGSEA. The CDR3 is 12 residues long. The data originate from a study of early T cells in non-severe SARS-CoV-2 infection. Separate cDNA molecules each had unique molecular identifiers attached to them. TCRdb fed the 5' RACE reads into MiXCR, producing one record per CDR3 protein. The sample shows fewer than 80,000 distinct CDR3 sequences, less than 15% of them seen only once. This clonotype originated in an adult who was a healthcare worker with PCR-confirmed SARS-CoV-2 infection or an uninfected control (not recorded which). The gene calls are TRBV29-1 and TRBJ1-5; 8 positions agree with TRBD1. The sequenced sample was whole blood. The CDR3 DNA reads TGCGGCGTGCAGACAGGGGAGCAGCCCCAGCATTTT. Its translation: CGVQTGEQPQHF.